Below are 23 T cell receptor beta chains sequenced from a single sample in a study of control samples from healthy donors and cancer patients. The method was immunoSEQ multiplex PCR; TCRdb's version includes in-frame clones alone and lacks a portion of them. The sample includes about 95,000 clones, about 87% of them seen just once. The sample taken for sequencing was blood. Source of these receptors: a woman in her 70s in good health.

This chain links TRBV5-6 with TRBJ1-1, with D possibly TRBD1 on 5 matching bases. Germline CDR1 reads SGHDT; CDR2 reads YYEEEE. The CDR3 has 15 residues. With 0 bases removed from V and 2 bases from J, the gap between germline ends came to 11 bases. The CDR3 loop reads CASSLVGTANTEAFF. CDR3 sequence (DNA): TGTGCCAGCAGCTTGGTCGGGACGGCTAACACTGAAGCTTTCTTT.

CDR3 in amino acids: CASSPQQGNQPQHF. Here the CDR3 DNA reads TGTGCCAGTAGTCCCCAACAGGGGAATCAGCCCCAGCATTTT. J is TRBJ1-5 and V is TRBV19, with 7 bases fitting TRBD1. This CDR3 is 14 amino acids long. V gave up 5 bases and J gave up 4 bases; unmatched junction bases: 5. Germline V gene sequence: CDR1 LNHDA, CDR2 SQIVND (reference sequence).

This chain uses TRBV7-8 with TRBJ1-4, with D tentatively TRBD1 (5 bases). Deletions cut 3 bases from V and 0 bases from J, with 11 bases between. In germline, CDR1 is SGHVS, CDR2 FQNEAQ. The CDR3 runs to 16 residues. In DNA, the CDR3 is TGTGCCAGCAGCTTTGGAAGGGGCGCAACTAATGAAAAACTGTTTTTT. Amino acid sequence: CASSFGRGATNEKLFF.

Here the CDR3 DNA reads TGTGCCTGGAGTCAGGGGCGCGGGATCGGGGAGCTGTTTTTT. Translation gives CAWSQGRGIGELFF. The chain carries TRBV30 and TRBJ2-2; D could derive from TRBD1 or TRBD2 (6 bases each). The CDR3 is 14 residues long. The germline gives CDR1 GTSNPN, CDR2 SVGIG (reference sequence). The V end was cut by 2 bases, the J end by 7 bases, with 14 bases between.

The chain links TRBV3-1 (or the pseudogene TRBV3-2) to TRBJ2-3, with D maybe TRBD1 (6 bases). The germline gives CDR1 LGHDT, CDR2 YNNKEL (reference sequence). CDR3 length: 17 residues. Trimming stripped 5 bases from V and 0 bases from J, with 18 bases between. The chain's CDR3 is CASSAWSGTTSTDTQYF. The CDR3 DNA follows: TGTGCCAGCAGCGCTTGGTCCGGGACAACTAGCACAGATACGCAGTATTTT.

This clone appeared many times. The rearrangement uses TRBV19 and TRBJ1-1; D is perhaps TRBD1 (5 bases). CDR3 length: 13 residues. Germline CDR1 is LNHDA and CDR2 is SQIVND (reference sequence). V was trimmed by 7 bases and J by 0 bases, leaving 9 bases between them. The CDR3 loop is CASIGHLNTEAFF. The CDR3 region has the DNA TGTGCCAGTATCGGACACCTGAACACTGAAGCTTTCTTT.

This clone was found a few times. As DNA, the CDR3 is TGTGCCAGCAGCCAAACTAGCGGGGGGGGAGAGACCCAGTACTTC. Translation: CASSQTSGGGETQYF. This rearrangement joins TRBV3-1 (or the pseudogene TRBV3-2) to TRBJ2-5, with 13 bases that match TRBD2. CDR1 LGHDT and CDR2 YNNKEL come from the germline V gene (reference sequence). V shed 2 bases, J shed 4 bases, and the junction held 1 base outside the gene matches. CDR3 length equals 15 residues.

CDR3 region: CASSPGGPGGNQPQHF. The CDR3 region has the DNA TGTGCCAGCAGTCCGGGGGGCCCTGGAGGCAATCAGCCCCAGCATTTT. The chain employs TRBV28 and TRBJ1-5, with D possibly TRBD1 on 6 matching bases. This CDR3 comprises 16 residues. Germline loops: CDR1 MDHEN, CDR2 SYDVKM. V was cut by 5 bases and J by 2 bases, with 16 bases left in between.

The V call is TRBV27, the J call TRBJ1-4; TRBD1 matches 12 bases. There are 16 residues in the CDR3. V shed 2 bases and J 7 bases; nucleotides not matched to a gene: 5. Germline CDR1 and CDR2: MNHEY and SMNVEV (reference sequence). The CDR3 region has the DNA TGTGCCAGCAGTTTAACTCGGGACAGGGGGCCTGAAAAACTGTTTTTT. This codes for CASSLTRDRGPEKLFF.

The CDR3 loop reads CASSPSTGGQPQHF. For the CDR3, the DNA is TGTGCCAGCTCACCTTCCACAGGGGGACAGCCCCAGCATTTT. The V and J genes are TRBV18 and TRBJ1-5; 8 positions match TRBD1. Germline V gives CDR1 KGHSH, CDR2 LQKENI. Unmatched junction bases numbered 5, after V lost 3 bases and J lost 7 bases. The CDR3 has 14 residues. The whole variable domain, remainder taken from reference TRBV18 and TRBJ1-5, is NAGVMQNPRHLVRRRGQEARLRCSPMKGHSHVYWYRQLPEEGLKFMVYLQKENIIDESGMPKERFSAEFPKEGPSILRIQQVVRGDSAAYFCASSPSTGGQPQHFGDGTRLSIL.

CDR3: CAISEEGLHTGELFF. The CDR3 DNA reads as TGTGCCATCAGTGAGGAGGGGTTGCACACCGGGGAGCTGTTTTTT. The J gene is TRBJ2-2, the V gene TRBV10-3, with D perhaps being TRBD1 or TRBD2 (5 bases each). V lost 2 bases to trimming and J lost 3 bases, with 10 bases between them. Germline V lookup: CDR1 ENHRY, CDR2 SYGVKD. This CDR3 contains 15 residues.

CDR3 protein: CASGQGRGYTF. The CDR3 DNA is TGTGCCAGCGGACAGGGTCGAGGCTACACCTTC. The chain combines TRBV6-5 with TRBJ1-2, with TRBD1 matching over 8 bases. Germline V gives CDR1 MNHEY, CDR2 SVGAGI. The trim removed 8 bases at V and 8 bases at J, leaving 4 bases unmatched. The length of the CDR3 is 11 residues.

This clone was detected only a few times. The V gene is TRBV6-1, the J gene TRBJ2-7; D gene ambiguous. Germline V CDR1 and CDR2: MNHNS, SASEGT. The CDR3 totals 12 residues. V lost 0 bases and J 6 bases, leaving 6 bases between the germline ends. This CDR3 reads CASSEAGFEQYF. The CDR3 DNA is TGTGCCAGCAGTGAAGCAGGGTTCGAGCAGTACTTC.

V usage is TRBV30 and J usage is TRBJ2-3, with TRBD1 identical over 10 bases. V lost 2 bases and J lost 4; bases outside the gene matches: 6. The CDR3 consists of 15 residues. Germline V gene lookup returns CDR1 GTSNPN and CDR2 SVGIG (reference sequence). CDR3 sequence (DNA): TGTGCCTGGAGTTTATCCGGGACAGGGGCAGATACGCAGTATTTT. The encoded protein is CAWSLSGTGADTQYF.

The chain joins TRBV5-1 to TRBJ1-6; D unresolved. Trimming stripped 4 bases from V and 7 bases from J, with 12 bases between. Germline V gene data show CDR1 as SGHRS and CDR2 as YFSETQ. The CDR3 is 14 residues long. This CDR3 is CASSPAAGNSPLHF. The CDR3 DNA reads as TGCGCCAGCAGCCCCGCAGCGGGGAATTCACCCCTCCACTTT.

The chain carries TRBV9 and TRBJ2-3; 11 nucleotides line up with TRBD2. Losses at the gene ends were 4 bases for V and 0 bases for J; bases not matched to a gene: 13. CDR3 size: 19 residues. CDR1 and CDR2 from the germline V gene are SGDLS and YYNGEE. In nucleotides, the CDR3 is TGTGCCAGCAGCCCTCGGCTAGCGGGGGGCGGTCCTAGCACAGATACGCAGTATTTT. Amino acids: CASSPRLAGGGPSTDTQYF.

J is TRBJ2-5 and V is TRBV3-1 (or the pseudogene TRBV3-2), with D possibly being TRBD2 (6 bases). The germline V gene has CDR1 LGHDT and CDR2 YNNKEL (reference sequence). The CDR3 contains 16 residues. Trimming took 5 bases from V and 5 from J, leaving 21 bases between them. The CDR3 sequence is CASSFGGARVGETQYF. In nucleotides, the CDR3 is TGTGCCAGCAGCTTCGGGGGTGCCCGGGTGGGTGAGACCCAGTACTTC.

This rearrangement joins TRBV10-3 to TRBJ1-1; 7 bases match TRBD1. The CDR3 contains 13 residues. V trimming: 8 bases; J trimming: 0 bases; junction bases outside the gene matches: 3. The V gene's germline CDR1 is ENHRY and CDR2 SYGVKD. In nucleotides, the CDR3 is TGTGCCATCGCCGGGACAGTGAACACTGAAGCTTTCTTT. Residues: CAIAGTVNTEAFF.

V is TRBV19 and J is TRBJ1-5, with TRBD1 identical over 10 bases. Germline values: CDR1 LNHDA, CDR2 SQIVND (reference sequence). The ends lost 1 base at V and 4 bases at J; junction bases unmatched: 4. The CDR3 totals 16 residues. The chain's CDR3 is CASSIGDRGRNQPQHF. In nucleotides, the CDR3 is TGTGCCAGTAGTATAGGGGACAGGGGTAGAAATCAGCCCCAGCATTTT.

The rearrangement joins TRBV15 to TRBJ1-2; tentatively, D is TRBD1 (6 bases). The CDR3 contains 14 residues. Looked up from germline, CDR1 is LNHNV and CDR2 is YYDKDF (reference sequence). V lost 0 bases and J lost 7, with 12 bases in between. CDR3 DNA sequence: TGTGCCACCAGCAGAGAAGGGGGGGGCGCTGGCTACACCTTC. Amino acid sequence: CATSREGGGAGYTF.

The chain uses TRBV19 and TRBJ1-1; 9 nucleotides align to TRBD1. With V trimmed by 8 bases and J by 1 base, 2 bases remained unmatched. CDR3 length equals 13 residues. Germline V CDR1 and CDR2: LNHDA, SQIVND (reference sequence). The CDR3 sequence: CASGDRANTEAFF. CDR3 nucleotides: TGTGCCAGTGGGGACAGGGCGAACACTGAAGCTTTCTTT.

This clone appeared once. The chain joins TRBV18 to TRBJ2-5; D is uncertain. Germline assignment: CDR1 KGHSH and CDR2 LQKENI. The CDR3 sequence is 13 residues long. Trimming took 0 bases from V and 9 from J, leaving 11 bases between them. The CDR3 DNA reads as TGTGCCAGCTCACCACCCAATTATGAGCCCCAGTACTTC. Amino acid sequence: CASSPPNYEPQYF.

The chain employs TRBV6-6 and TRBJ1-2; 7 bases line up with TRBD1. Germline trimming cut 7 bases from V and 4 bases from J; bases unmatched to any gene: 9. The CDR3 has 14 amino acids. Germline V gives CDR1 MNHNY, CDR2 SVGAGI (reference sequence). CDR3 nucleotide sequence: TGTGCCAGCAAATGGACCGAGGGGGCCTATGGCTACACCTTC. Translation: CASKWTEGAYGYTF.